The rows below give T cell receptor beta chains drawn from one sample of a study of T cells in Graves' hyperthyroidism and ophthalmopathy. TCRdb reanalysed the multiplex PCR reads using MiXCR and keeps one entry per CDR3 protein. The table has hundreds of thousands of distinct CDR3 sequences, around a sixth seen once. The sample taken for sequencing was blood. These receptors were collected from a woman aged 18-29 years with Graves' hyperthyroidism that later progressed to Graves' ophthalmopathy. Each CDR3 is given with its conserved first and last residue. A D gene is named only where the DNA matches it firmly. Clone size, where shown, is once, few, many, or a class for clones that have expanded.

D	size	V	J	DNA	CDR3
NA	NA	TRBV20-1	TRBJ2-5	TGCAGTGCTAGGGGCCACAGAGAGACCCAGTACTTC	CSARGHRETQYF
NA	NA	TRBV27	TRBJ2-3	TGTGCCAGCGGCCTCCAAGATACGCAGTATTTT	CASGLQDTQYF
TRBD1	NA	TRBV7-9	TRBJ2-6	TGTGCCAGCAGCTTAACCACAGGGGGCTCTGGGGCCAACGTCCTGACTTTC	CASSLTTGGSGANVLTF
TRBD2	NA	TRBV4-3	TRBJ2-7	TGCGCCAGCAGCCAAGTGCCGGGACTAGCGGGAGTACCCTTCTCCTACGAGCAGTACTTC	CASSQVPGLAGVPFSYEQYF
NA	many	TRBV4-1	TRBJ1-4	TGCGCCAGCAGCCACACAGGGCTAAAGGATAATGAAAAACTGTTTTTT	CASSHTGLKDNEKLFF
NA	many	TRBV27	TRBJ1-5	TGTGCCAGCAGTTTAAGGGCAGGGAATCAGCCCCAGCATTTT	CASSLRAGNQPQHF
NA	NA	TRBV27	TRBJ2-7	TGTGCCAGCAGTGAGTTCGGGTACTACGAGCAGTACTTC	CASSEFGYYEQYF
NA	many	TRBV12-3/TRBV12-4	TRBJ1-1	TGTGCCAGCAGTTTTACTGCCGCTGAAGCTTTCTTT	CASSFTAAEAFF
TRBD1	NA	TRBV28	TRBJ1-5	TGTGCCAGCAGTTTGCTCTTCAGGGGGCACAATCAGCCCCAGCATTTT	CASSLLFRGHNQPQHF
TRBD1	many	TRBV5-1	TRBJ2-7	TGCGCCAGCAGCCGGGACAGGGTGAACGAGCAGTACTTC	CASSRDRVNEQYF
TRBD2	NA	TRBV20-1	TRBJ2-1	TGCAGTGCTACCGGAGGACTAGTTTACAATGAGCAGTTCTTC	CSATGGLVYNEQFF
TRBD2	many	TRBV6-5	TRBJ2-3	TGTGCCAGCAGTTACATGGCGGGAGCGACAGATACGCAGTATTTT	CASSYMAGATDTQYF
TRBD1	many	TRBV28	TRBJ1-5	TGTGCCAGTCAGACAGGGCTCGGCAATCAGCCCCAGCATTTT	CASQTGLGNQPQHF
NA	NA	TRBV6-2/TRBV6-3	TRBJ2-1	TGTGCCAGCAGTTCCCGGACAGCATACAATGAGCAGTTCTTC	CASSSRTAYNEQFF
TRBD1	many	TRBV7-9	TRBJ2-7	TGTGCCAGCAGCCCCGGACAGGCGGTCCCCTACGAGCAGTACTTC	CASSPGQAVPYEQYF
TRBD1	few	TRBV20-1	TRBJ2-7	TGCAGTGCTAGGGCCCCCCCCGGGACAGGGGTAGGTCTGGAGCAGTACTTC	CSARAPPGTGVGLEQYF
NA	many	TRBV18	TRBJ2-2	TGTGCCAGCTCACCTTCTCACACCGGGGAGCTGTTTTTT	CASSPSHTGELFF
TRBD2	many	TRBV3-1	TRBJ2-1	TGTGCCAGCAGCCAAGATTTGGCAGGCGGCCTAGCGGGTTTGCACAATGAGCAGTTCTTC	CASSQDLAGGLAGLHNEQFF
NA	NA	TRBV15	TRBJ2-7	TGTGCCACCAGCAGAGATGGGACGGATGCGTCCTACGAGCAGTACTTC	CATSRDGTDASYEQYF
NA	few	TRBV27	TRBJ1-5	TGTGCCAGCAGTTTATTTTCCGATATACGGCTCCTACCCCATCAGCCCCAGCATTTT	CASSLFSDIRLLPHQPQHF
NA	NA	TRBV20-1	TRBJ2-2	TGCAGTGCGAGGGTTCAAACCGGGGAGCTGTTTTTT	CSARVQTGELFF
NA	many	TRBV18	TRBJ1-6	TGTGCCTCCAACGGGGGGGTGTTGCTGAATTCACCCCTCCACTTT	CASNGGVLLNSPLHF
TRBD1	many	TRBV3-1	TRBJ2-5	TGTGCCAGCAGCTCGCTTAGAATCAGGGGGAAGGACGAGACCCAGTACTTC	CASSSLRIRGKDETQYF
NA	many	TRBV12-3/TRBV12-4	TRBJ1-5	TGTGCCAGCAGTTTAGCGGCGGGGTACAATCAGCCCCAGCATTTT	CASSLAAGYNQPQHF
NA	many	TRBV12-3/TRBV12-4	TRBJ2-5	TGTGCCAGCAGTTTGGGAGGGGGCGCGGAGACCCAGTACTTC	CASSLGGGAETQYF
TRBD1	NA	TRBV20-1	TRBJ1-5	TGCAGTGCCGGGACAGGGGGAAAGAGGCCCCAGCATTTT	CSAGTGGKRPQHF
NA	few	TRBV9	TRBJ2-5	TGTGCCAGCAGCGTAGCAGACGGACGGAGAGAGACCCAGTACTTC	CASSVADGRRETQYF
NA	many	TRBV6-5	TRBJ1-4	TGTGCCAGCAGTTACTCGAGGATGGAAAAACTGTTTTTT	CASSYSRMEKLFF
NA	few	TRBV24-1	TRBJ2-4	TGTGCCACCAGTGATTTCTTACATCCCATTCAGTACTTC	CATSDFLHPIQYF